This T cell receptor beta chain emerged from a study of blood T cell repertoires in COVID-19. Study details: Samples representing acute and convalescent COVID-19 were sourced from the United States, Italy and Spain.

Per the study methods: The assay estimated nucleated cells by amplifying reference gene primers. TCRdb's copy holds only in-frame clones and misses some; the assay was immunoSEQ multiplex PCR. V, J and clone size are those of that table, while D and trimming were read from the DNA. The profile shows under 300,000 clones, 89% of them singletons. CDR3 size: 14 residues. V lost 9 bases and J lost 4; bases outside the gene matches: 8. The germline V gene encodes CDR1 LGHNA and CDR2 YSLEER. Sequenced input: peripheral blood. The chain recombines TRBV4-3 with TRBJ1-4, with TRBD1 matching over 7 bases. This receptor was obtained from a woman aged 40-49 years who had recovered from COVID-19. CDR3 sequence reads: CASAEGAFNEKLFF. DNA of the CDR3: TGCGCCAGTGCGGAGGGGGCCTTTAATGAAAAACTGTTTTTT.